These T cell receptor beta chains were read from a single sample in a study of vaccination effects on CD4 cells after COVID-19. The repertoire was sequenced with immunoSEQ multiplex PCR; TCRdb's copy has only in-frame clones and lacks some. Counted here are about 73,000 clones, roughly 73% occurring once; the ten biggest clones make up about 2.3%. These receptors' targets are unknown. The sequencing used CD4+ T cells from PBMCs cultured without peptide, collected after COVID-19 vaccination. The source of these receptors is a human donor who received a COVID-19 vaccine. Both conserved end residues are part of each CDR3. The order of the fields is clone size, V gene, D gene, J gene, CDR3 DNA, CDR3 protein. The D gene is left open where the match is weak. Clone size is given for some rows only: seen once, a few or many times, or a class if the clone is expanded.

once	TRBV5-1	NA	TRBJ1-3	TGCGCCAGCAGCTTCTTCGGCAGCAGCTCTGGAAACACCATATATTTT	CASSFFGSSSGNTIYF
NA	TRBV3-1/TRBV3-2	NA	TRBJ1-4	TGTGCCAGCGGGCTTCGGGCGGGAGGGGAAAAACTGTTTTTT	CASGLRAGGEKLFF
NA	TRBV5-1	NA	TRBJ2-2	TGCGCCAGCAGCTTGGAGGTGGGAATGAGCACCGGGGAGCTGTTTTTT	CASSLEVGMSTGELFF
NA	TRBV6-4	NA	TRBJ2-2	TGTGCCAGCAGTGTAGTGTCGAACACCGGGGAGCTGTTTTTT	CASSVVSNTGELFF
NA	TRBV4-3	NA	TRBJ1-1	TGCGCCAGCAGCCAAGATATCAGGGGTGAAGCTTTCTTT	CASSQDIRGEAFF
NA	TRBV5-4	TRBD2	TRBJ2-1	TGTGCCAGCAGCGTCCCGACTAGCGGGGGTTTCAATGAGCAGTTCTTC	CASSVPTSGGFNEQFF
NA	TRBV2	NA	TRBJ1-3	TGTGCCAGCAGTAGCTACTCTGGAAACACCATATATTTT	CASSSYSGNTIYF
NA	TRBV6-5	NA	TRBJ2-3	TGTGCCAGCACCGTGGACAGAAGCACAGATACGCAGTATTTT	CASTVDRSTDTQYF
NA	TRBV7-9	TRBD1	TRBJ1-1	TGTGCCAGCAGCGTCGGGGACAGGAACACTGAAGCTTTCTTT	CASSVGDRNTEAFF
NA	TRBV28	NA	TRBJ1-2	TGTGCCAGCAGTTTATCTGCAGGGGAAGACTATGGCTACACCTTC	CASSLSAGEDYGYTF
NA	TRBV6-5	NA	TRBJ2-3	TGTGCCAGCAAACCAGGGCACGGCACAGATACGCAGTATTTT	CASKPGHGTDTQYF
once	TRBV11-2	NA	TRBJ1-2	TGTGCCAGCAGCTTAGCTAACTATGGCTACACCTTC	CASSLANYGYTF
NA	TRBV7-8	NA	TRBJ1-1	TGTGCCAGCAGCTTACTCACAGGGACGAACACTGAAGCTTTCTTT	CASSLLTGTNTEAFF
once	TRBV2	NA	TRBJ1-3	TGTGCCAGCAGTGTGGTGTCAAAGTCTGGAAACACCATATATTTT	CASSVVSKSGNTIYF
NA	TRBV7-2	NA	TRBJ2-3	TGTGCCAGCAGCTCGAGCGTCAACACAGATACGCAGTATTTT	CASSSSVNTDTQYF
NA	TRBV10-3	TRBD1	TRBJ1-1	TGTGCCATCAGTGATTCGGACAGGGGGAACACTGAAGCTTTCTTT	CAISDSDRGNTEAFF
NA	TRBV4-3	NA	TRBJ2-5	TGCGCCAGCAGCCAAGCCGGACCGGGAGAGACCCAGTACTTC	CASSQAGPGETQYF